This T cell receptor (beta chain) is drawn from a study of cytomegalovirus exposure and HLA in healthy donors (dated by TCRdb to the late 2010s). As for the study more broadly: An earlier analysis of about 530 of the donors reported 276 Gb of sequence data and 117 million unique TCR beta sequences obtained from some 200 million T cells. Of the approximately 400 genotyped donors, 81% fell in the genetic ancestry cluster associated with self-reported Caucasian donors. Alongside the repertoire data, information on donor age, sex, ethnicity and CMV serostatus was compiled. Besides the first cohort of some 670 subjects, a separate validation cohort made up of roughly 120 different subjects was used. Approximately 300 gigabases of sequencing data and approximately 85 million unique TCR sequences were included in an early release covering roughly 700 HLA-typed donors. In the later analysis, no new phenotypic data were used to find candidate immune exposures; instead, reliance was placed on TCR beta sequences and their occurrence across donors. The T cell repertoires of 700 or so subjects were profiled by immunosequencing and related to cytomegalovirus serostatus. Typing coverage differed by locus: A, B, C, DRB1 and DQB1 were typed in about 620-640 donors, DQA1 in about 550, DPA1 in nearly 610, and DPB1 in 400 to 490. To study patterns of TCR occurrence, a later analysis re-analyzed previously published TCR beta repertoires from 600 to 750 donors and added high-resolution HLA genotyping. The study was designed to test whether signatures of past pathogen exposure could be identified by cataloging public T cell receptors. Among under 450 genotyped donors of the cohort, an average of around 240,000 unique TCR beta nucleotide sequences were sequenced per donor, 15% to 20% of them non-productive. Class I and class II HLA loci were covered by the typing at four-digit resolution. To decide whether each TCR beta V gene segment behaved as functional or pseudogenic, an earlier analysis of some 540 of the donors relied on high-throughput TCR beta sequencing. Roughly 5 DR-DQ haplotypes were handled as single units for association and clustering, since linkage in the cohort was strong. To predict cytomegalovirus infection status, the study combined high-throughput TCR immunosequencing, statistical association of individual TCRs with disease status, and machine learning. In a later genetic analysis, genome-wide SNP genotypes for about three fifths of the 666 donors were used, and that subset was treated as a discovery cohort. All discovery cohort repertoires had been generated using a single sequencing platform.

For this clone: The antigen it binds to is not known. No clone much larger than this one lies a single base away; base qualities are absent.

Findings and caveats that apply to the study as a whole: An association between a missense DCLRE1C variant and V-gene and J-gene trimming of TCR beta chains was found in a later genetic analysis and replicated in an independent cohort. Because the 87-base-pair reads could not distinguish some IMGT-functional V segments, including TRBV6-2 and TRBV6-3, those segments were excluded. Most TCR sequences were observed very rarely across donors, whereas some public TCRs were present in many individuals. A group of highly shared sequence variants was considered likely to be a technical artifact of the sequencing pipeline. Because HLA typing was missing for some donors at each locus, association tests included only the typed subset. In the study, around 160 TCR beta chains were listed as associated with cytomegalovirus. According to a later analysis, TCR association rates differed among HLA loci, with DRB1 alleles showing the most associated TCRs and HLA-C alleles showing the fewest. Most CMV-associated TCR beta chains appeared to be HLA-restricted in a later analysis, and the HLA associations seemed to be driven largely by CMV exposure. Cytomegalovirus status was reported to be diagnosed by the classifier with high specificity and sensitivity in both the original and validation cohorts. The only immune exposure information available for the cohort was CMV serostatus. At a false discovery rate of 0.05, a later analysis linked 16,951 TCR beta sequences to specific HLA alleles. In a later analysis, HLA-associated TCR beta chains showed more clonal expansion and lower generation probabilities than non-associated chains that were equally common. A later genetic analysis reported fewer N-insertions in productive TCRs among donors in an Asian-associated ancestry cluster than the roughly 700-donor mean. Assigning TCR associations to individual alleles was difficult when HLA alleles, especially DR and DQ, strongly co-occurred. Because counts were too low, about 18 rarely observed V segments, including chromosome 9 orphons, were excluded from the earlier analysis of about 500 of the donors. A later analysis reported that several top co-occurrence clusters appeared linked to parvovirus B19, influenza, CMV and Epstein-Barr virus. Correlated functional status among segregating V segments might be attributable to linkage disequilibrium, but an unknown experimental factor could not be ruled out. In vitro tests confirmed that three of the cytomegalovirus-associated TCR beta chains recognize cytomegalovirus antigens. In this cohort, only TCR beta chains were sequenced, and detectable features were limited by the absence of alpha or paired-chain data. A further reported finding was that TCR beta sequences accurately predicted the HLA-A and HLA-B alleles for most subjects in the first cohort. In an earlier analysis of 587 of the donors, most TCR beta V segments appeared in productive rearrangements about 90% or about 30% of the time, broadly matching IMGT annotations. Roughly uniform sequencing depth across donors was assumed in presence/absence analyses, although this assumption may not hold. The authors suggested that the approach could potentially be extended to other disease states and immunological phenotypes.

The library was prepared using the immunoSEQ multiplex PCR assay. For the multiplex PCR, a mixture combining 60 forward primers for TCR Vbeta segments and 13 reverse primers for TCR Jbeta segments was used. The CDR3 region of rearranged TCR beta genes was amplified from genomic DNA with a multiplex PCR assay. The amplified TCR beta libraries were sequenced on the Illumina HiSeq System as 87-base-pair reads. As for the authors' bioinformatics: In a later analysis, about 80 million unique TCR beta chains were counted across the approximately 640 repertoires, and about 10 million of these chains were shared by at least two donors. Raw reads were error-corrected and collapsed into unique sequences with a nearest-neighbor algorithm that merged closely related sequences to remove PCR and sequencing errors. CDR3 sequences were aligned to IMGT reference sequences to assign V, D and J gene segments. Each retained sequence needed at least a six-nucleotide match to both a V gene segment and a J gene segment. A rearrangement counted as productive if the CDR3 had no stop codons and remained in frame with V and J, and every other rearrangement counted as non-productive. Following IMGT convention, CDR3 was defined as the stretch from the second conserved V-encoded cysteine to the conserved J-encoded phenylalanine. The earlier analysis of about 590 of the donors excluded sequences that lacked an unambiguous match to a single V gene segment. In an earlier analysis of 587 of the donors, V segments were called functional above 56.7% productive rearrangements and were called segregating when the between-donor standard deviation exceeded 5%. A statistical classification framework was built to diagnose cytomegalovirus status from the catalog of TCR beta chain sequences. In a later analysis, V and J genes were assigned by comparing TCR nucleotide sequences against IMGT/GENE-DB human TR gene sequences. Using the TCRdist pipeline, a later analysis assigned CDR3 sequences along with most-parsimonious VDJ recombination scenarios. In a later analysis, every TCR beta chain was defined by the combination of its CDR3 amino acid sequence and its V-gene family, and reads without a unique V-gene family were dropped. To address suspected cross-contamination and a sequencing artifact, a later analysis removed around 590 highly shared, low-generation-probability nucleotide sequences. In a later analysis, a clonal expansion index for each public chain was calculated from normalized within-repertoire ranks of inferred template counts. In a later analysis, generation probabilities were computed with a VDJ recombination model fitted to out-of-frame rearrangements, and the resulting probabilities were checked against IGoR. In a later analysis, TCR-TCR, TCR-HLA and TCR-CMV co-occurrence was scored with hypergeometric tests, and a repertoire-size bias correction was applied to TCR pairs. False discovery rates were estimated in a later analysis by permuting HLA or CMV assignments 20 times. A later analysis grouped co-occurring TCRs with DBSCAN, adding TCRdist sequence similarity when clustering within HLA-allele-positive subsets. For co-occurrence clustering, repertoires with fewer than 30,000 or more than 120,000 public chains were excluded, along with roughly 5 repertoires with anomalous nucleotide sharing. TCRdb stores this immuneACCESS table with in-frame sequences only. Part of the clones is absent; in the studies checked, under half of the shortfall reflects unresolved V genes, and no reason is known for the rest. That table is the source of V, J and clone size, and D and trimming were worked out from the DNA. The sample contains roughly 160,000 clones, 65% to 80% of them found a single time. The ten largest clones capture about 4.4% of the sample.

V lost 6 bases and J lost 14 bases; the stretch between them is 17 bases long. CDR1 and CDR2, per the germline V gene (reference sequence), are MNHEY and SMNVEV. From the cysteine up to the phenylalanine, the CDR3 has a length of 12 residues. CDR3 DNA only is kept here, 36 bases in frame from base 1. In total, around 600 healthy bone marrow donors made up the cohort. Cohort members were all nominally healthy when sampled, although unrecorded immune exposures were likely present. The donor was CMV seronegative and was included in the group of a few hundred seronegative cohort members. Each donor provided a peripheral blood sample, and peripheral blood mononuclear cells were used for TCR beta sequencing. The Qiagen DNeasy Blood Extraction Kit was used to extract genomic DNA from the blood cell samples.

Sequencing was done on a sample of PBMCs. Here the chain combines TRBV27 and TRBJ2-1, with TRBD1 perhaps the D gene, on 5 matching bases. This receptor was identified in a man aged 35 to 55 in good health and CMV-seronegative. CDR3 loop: CASRRAGLGEFF. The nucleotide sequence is TGTGCCAGCAGACGCGCTGGATTAGGGGAGTTCTTC.